These 2 T cell receptor beta chains were all obtained from the same sample, sequenced in a study of T-cell reconstitution after alpha-beta-depleted transplantation in children. During its preparation, the TCRbeta library received unique molecular identifiers. TCRdb independently ran MiXCR on the PCR reads; one entry per CDR3 protein. The sample records about 50,000 distinct CDR3 sequences, under 6% being singletons. The material sequenced was PBMCs, mostly from graft donor cells, taken 60 days after TCRalphabeta/CD19-depleted stem cell transplant. Source of these receptors: a female patient aged 2-9 years who had a stem cell transplant for aplastic anemia, so the T cells may come from the graft donor.

This clonotype came up many times. Here the CDR3 DNA reads TGTGCCAGCAGCTTAGGGCTAGGAATCACAGATACGCAGTATTTT. Its protein is CASSLGLGITDTQYF. The genes are TRBV7-3 and TRBJ2-3; no reliable D call. The CDR3 is 15 residues long. Germline CDR1 is SGHTA and CDR2 is FQGTGA. Between the trimmed V and J ends, which lost 2 bases and 2 bases, there was a span of 11 bases.

In its sample, this clonotype was seen many times. V gene TRBV3-1 combines with J gene TRBJ2-3; D remains unclear. This CDR3 contains 17 residues. Germline V gene data show CDR1 as LGHDT and CDR2 as YNNKEL (reference sequence). V was clipped by 0 bases and J by 1 base, with 14 bases between them. As DNA, the CDR3 is TGTGCCAGCAGCCAAGATCGAGCTGGAGCCGGCACAGATACGCAGTATTTT. It encodes CASSQDRAGAGTDTQYF.